This T cell receptor beta chain was observed in a study of human T cells and chemical hapten exposure. The library put unique molecular identifiers onto individual cDNA molecules. TCRdb used MiXCR to reprocess the RACE reads, holding one entry per CDR3 protein. The top ten clones hold about 6.7% of a sample with 150,000 to 200,000 distinct CDR3 sequences, under 25% of them seen once. Time point indicated: patch test 1, 2 weeks after DPC sensitization. Treatment: therapeutic diphenylcyclopropenone sensitization with weekly scalp DPC. This CDR3 spans 16 amino acids. The germline CDR1 and CDR2 sequences are MDHEN and SYDVKM. About this clonotype: Germline is not matched at one junction end, which may reflect a read error.

This TCR was recovered from a woman aged 45-59 years with alopecia areata. Some clones in this sample may be carry-over from other donors' samples. Sequenced material: whole blood, taken in connection with sensitization to the hapten diphenylcyclopropenone (DPC). The chain couples TRBV28 to TRBJ2-1, with D maybe TRBD2 (6 bases). The CDR3 spells CTSSLWGGGLGNEQFF. CDR3 sequence (DNA): TGTACCAGCAGTTTATGGGGAGGCGGGTTGGGCAATGAGCAGTTCTTC.